One T cell receptor beta chain is described in this entry. The CDR3 covers 14 residues. The germline V gene encodes CDR1 ENHRY and CDR2 SYGVKD. V gave up 10 bases and J gave up 4 bases; unmatched junction bases: 9. These data are taken from a study of human T cells and chemical hapten exposure. TCRdb re-derived calls from the RACE reads in MiXCR, one entry per CDR3 protein. The sample records 150,000 to 200,000 distinct CDR3 sequences, approximately 30% being singletons. The time point denotes: patch test 3, about 24 weeks after DPC sensitization. Treatment of the sample: therapeutic diphenylcyclopropenone sensitization with weekly scalp DPC.

The origin of this receptor is a woman aged 18-35 years with alopecia areata. Some clones in this sample may be carry-over from other donors' samples. The V and J genes are TRBV10-3 and TRBJ2-3, with 9 positions matching TRBD1. The sample consisted of whole blood, taken in connection with sensitization to the hapten diphenylcyclopropenone (DPC). CDR3 sequence: CATGTGSLPDTQYF. The CDR3 nucleotides read TGTGCCACTGGGACAGGGAGCCTACCAGATACGCAGTATTTT.